This T cell receptor (beta chain) was observed in a study of T cell responses to AZD1222 COVID-19 vaccine. Looking at the study overall: Pooled together were second doses at about 4 or about 12 weeks. Study findings and constraints: Among AZD1222 vaccinees, only five to seven were seropositive at baseline. Close to half of spike-specific TCRs reportedly recognize unmutated variant regions. White British people made up most donors, females outnumbered males, and clonal diversity was possibly underestimated.

The assay was immunoSEQ multiplex PCR, and TCRdb's table has in-frame clones only and misses some. The repertoire holds about 110,000 clones, around 83% seen once, with 3% to 3.5% in the top ten. Notes on this clone: Antigen unknown.

In germline, CDR1 is SGHRS, CDR2 YFSETQ. The CDR3 totals 14 residues. The V end lost 4 bases, the J end lost 1 base, and 11 bases lay between the germline ends. The rearrangement uses TRBV5-1 and TRBJ1-1, with D possibly being TRBD1 (6 bases). The sequences come from peripheral blood, collected on day 0 of AZD1222 vaccination. The TCR sequence derives from an adult in good health. This CDR3 is CASSPTGWNTEAFF. The CDR3 DNA reads as TGCGCCAGCAGCCCAACAGGGTGGAACACTGAAGCTTTCTTT.